The sample holds many counts of the clone carrying this T cell receptor beta chain. Its cognate antigen is unknown. Being one base from a much bigger clone, this may be a read error. Because the CDR3 is missing its conserved closing phenylalanine or tryptophan, this is likely a read error. These data are taken from a study of Graves' ophthalmopathy and Graves' hyperthyroidism. Study-wide context: Specimen type is peripheral blood, obtained at initial diagnosis before any treatment.

Findings and limits, study-wide: Blood repertoires reportedly contained most expanded thyroid clonotypes above 0.001 frequency.

Amplification from RNA transcripts yielded the TCR beta CDR3 regions. After a first-round RT-PCR with HTBI primers, a second-round multiplex PCR was run. TCRdb ran MiXCR on the multiplex PCR reads and lists one entry per CDR3 protein. The repertoire has about 200,000 distinct CDR3 sequences, just under 30% of them found once; the top ten carry about 8.2%. The PBMCs used were ones drawn from approximately 10 ml of fresh peripheral blood. The CDR3 spans 12 residues. Trimming stripped 5 bases from V and 3 bases from J, with 7 bases between. CDR1 is SGHAT and CDR2 is FQDESV in the germline V gene (reference sequence).

The rearrangement links TRBV11-1 to TRBJ2-5; D is unresolved. The sample comprised peripheral blood. The receptor was derived from a man aged 50 or older with Graves' ophthalmopathy. As DNA, the CDR3 is TGTGCCAGCAGCCGGACGGAAGAGACCCAGTACCTC. It is translated as CASSRTEETQYL.